The rows below give T cell receptor beta chains drawn from one sample of a study of blood T cell repertoires in COVID-19. TCRdb keeps only in-frame clones here, not all; method: immunoSEQ multiplex PCR. The repertoire includes roughly 290,000 clones, 75% to 95% of them detected once, and more than 6% sits in the top ten. The sequenced sample consisted of peripheral blood. The origin of the receptors is a woman aged 25 to 39 with COVID-19, enrolled during active disease. The CDR3 runs from the conserved cysteine through the conserved F or W. A D gene is named only where the DNA matches it firmly. Expanded clones get a size class; other rows say once, few or many, or leave the size out.

D: TRBD1
V: TRBV6-6
J: TRBJ2-2
size: NA
CDR3: CASRTGTANTGELFF
DNA: TGTGCCAGCAGAACCGGGACAGCGAACACCGGGGAGCTGTTTTTT

D: NA
V: TRBV29-1
J: TRBJ2-5
size: NA
CDR3: CSVESGVGETQYF
DNA: TGCAGCGTTGAATCGGGGGTTGGAGAGACCCAGTACTTC

D: TRBD1
V: TRBV29-1
J: TRBJ2-7
size: NA
CDR3: CSAYPGTAPYEQYF
DNA: TGCAGCGCCTACCCCGGGACAGCGCCCTACGAGCAGTACTTC

D: NA
V: TRBV5-5
J: TRBJ1-2
size: NA
CDR3: CASSLAAGPYGYTF
DNA: TGTGCCAGCAGCTTGGCAGCAGGTCCCTATGGCTACACCTTC

D: NA
V: TRBV19
J: TRBJ2-1
size: NA
CDR3: CASRPLTAYNEQFF
DNA: TGTGCCAGTAGACCCCTGACAGCCTACAATGAGCAGTTCTTC

D: NA
V: TRBV27
J: TRBJ1-1
size: NA
CDR3: CASSLSVQYVNTEAFF
DNA: TGTGCCAGCAGTTTATCGGTGCAGTACGTTAACACTGAAGCTTTCTTT

D: NA
V: TRBV9
J: TRBJ1-4
size: NA
CDR3: CASTSGGNEKLFF
DNA: TGTGCCAGCACCTCGGGGGGGAATGAAAAACTGTTTTTT

D: TRBD1
V: TRBV28
J: TRBJ1-4
size: NA
CDR3: CASSSVQGAREKLFF
DNA: TGTGCCAGCAGTTCAGTCCAGGGGGCTCGTGAAAAACTGTTTTTT

D: TRBD1
V: TRBV28
J: TRBJ1-2
size: NA
CDR3: CASSSTIPGQGWGYGYTF
DNA: TGTGCCAGCAGCTCTACTATACCGGGACAGGGGTGGGGCTATGGCTACACCTTC

D: TRBD1
V: TRBV14
J: TRBJ1-2
size: NA
CDR3: CASSQSTGVLGYTF
DNA: TGTGCCAGCAGCCAGTCGACAGGGGTCCTAGGCTACACCTTC

D: NA
V: TRBV2
J: TRBJ1-6
size: few
CDR3: CASSDPGGEPLHF
DNA: TGTGCCAGCAGTGACCCGGGGGGGGAACCCCTCCACTTT

D: TRBD2
V: TRBV30
J: TRBJ2-7
size: NA
CDR3: CAWSVGSGVPYEQYF
DNA: TGTGCCTGGAGTGTAGGTAGCGGGGTCCCCTACGAGCAGTACTTC

D: TRBD2
V: TRBV28
J: TRBJ2-5
size: NA
CDR3: CASSAGLAGVETQYF
DNA: TGTGCCAGCAGTGCGGGACTAGCGGGAGTGGAGACCCAGTACTTC

D: NA
V: TRBV6-2/TRBV6-3
J: TRBJ1-1
size: NA
CDR3: CASSRGEDAFF
DNA: TGTGCCAGCAGTCGAGGGGAGGACGCTTTCTTT

D: TRBD2
V: TRBV6-1
J: TRBJ2-7
size: NA
CDR3: CASSDVETSGAYEQYF
DNA: TGTGCCAGCAGTGATGTAGAGACTAGCGGAGCCTACGAGCAGTACTTC

D: TRBD1
V: TRBV7-2
J: TRBJ1-1
size: NA
CDR3: CASSSTTGGWAFF
DNA: TGTGCCAGCAGCTCTACTACAGGGGGCTGGGCTTTCTTT

D: TRBD2
V: TRBV10-2
J: TRBJ2-1
size: NA
CDR3: CASRPGTSEIANLFHNEQFF
DNA: TGCGCCAGCAGGCCCGGGACTAGCGAGATCGCTAACCTTTTTCACAATGAGCAGTTCTTC

D: NA
V: TRBV9
J: TRBJ1-1
size: NA
CDR3: CASSPGLARTEAFF
DNA: TGTGCCAGCAGCCCGGGGTTAGCGAGAACTGAAGCTTTCTTT

D: TRBD2
V: TRBV28
J: TRBJ2-1
size: NA
CDR3: CASSYGTSVYNEQFF
DNA: TGTGCCAGCAGCTACGGGACTAGCGTCTACAATGAGCAGTTCTTC